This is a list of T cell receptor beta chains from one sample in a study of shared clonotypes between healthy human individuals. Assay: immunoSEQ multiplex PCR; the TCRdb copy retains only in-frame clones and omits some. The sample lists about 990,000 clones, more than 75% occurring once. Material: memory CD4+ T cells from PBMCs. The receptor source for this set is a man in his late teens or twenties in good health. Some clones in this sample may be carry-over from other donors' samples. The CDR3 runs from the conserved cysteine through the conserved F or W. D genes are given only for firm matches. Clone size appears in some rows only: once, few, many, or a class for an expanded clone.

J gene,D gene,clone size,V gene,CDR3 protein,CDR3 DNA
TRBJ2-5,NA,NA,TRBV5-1,CASSLGSGVEETQYF,TGCGCCAGCAGCTTGGGGTCGGGGGTCGAGGAGACCCAGTACTTC
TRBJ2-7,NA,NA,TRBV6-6,CASSQLSGGAAEQYF,TGTGCCAGCAGCCAGCTGTCCGGGGGAGCCGCCGAGCAGTACTTC
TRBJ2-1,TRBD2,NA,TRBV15,CATSSLAGVLDEQFF,TGTGCCACCAGCAGTCTAGCGGGAGTACTCGATGAGCAGTTCTTC
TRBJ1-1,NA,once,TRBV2,CASSPEQELEAFF,TGTGCCAGCAGTCCAGAGCAAGAACTTGAAGCTTTCTTT
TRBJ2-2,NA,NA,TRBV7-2,CASSLGSVITGELFF,TGTGCCAGCAGCTTAGGGTCAGTAATCACCGGGGAGCTGTTTTTT
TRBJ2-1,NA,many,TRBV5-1,CASSLSGGTGNEQFF,TGCGCCAGCAGCTTGTCTGGCGGGACGGGTAATGAGCAGTTCTTC
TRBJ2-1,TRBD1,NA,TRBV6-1,CASSRQGAGANEQFF,TGTGCCAGCAGTCGACAGGGGGCCGGGGCGAATGAGCAGTTCTTC
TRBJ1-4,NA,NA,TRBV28,CASRRRPEKLFF,TGTGCCAGCAGGCGGAGGCCAGAAAAACTGTTTTTT
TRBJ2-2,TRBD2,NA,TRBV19,CASALRGRVTGELFF,TGTGCCAGTGCCCTTCGCGGGAGGGTCACCGGGGAGCTGTTTTTT
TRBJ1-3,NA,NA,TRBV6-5,CASSSGGAGNTIYF,TGTGCCAGCAGTTCGGGGGGGGCTGGAAACACCATATATTTT
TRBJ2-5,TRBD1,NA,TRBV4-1,CAGDRGLEETQYF,TGCGCCGGGGACAGGGGTTTAGAAGAGACCCAGTACTTC
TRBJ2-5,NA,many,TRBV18,CASSPSLTGTQETQYF,TGTGCCAGCTCACCGTCGCTTACAGGCACCCAAGAGACCCAGTACTTC
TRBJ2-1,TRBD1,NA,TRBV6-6,CASSYGTGGQFF,TGTGCCAGCAGTTACGGGACAGGGGGGCAGTTCTTC
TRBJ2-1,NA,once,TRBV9,CASSVVGVSGEQFF,TGTGCCAGCAGCGTAGTTGGGGTATCTGGTGAGCAGTTCTTC
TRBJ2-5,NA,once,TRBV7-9,CASSAQLGETQYF,TGTGCCAGCAGTGCCCAATTGGGGGAGACCCAGTACTTC
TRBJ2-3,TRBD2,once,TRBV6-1,CASSGTSGRSTDTQYF,TGTGCCAGCAGTGGAACTAGCGGGAGGAGCACAGATACGCAGTATTTT
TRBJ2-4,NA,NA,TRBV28,CASSTHLSRGNNIQYF,TGTGCCAGCAGTACACACCTCTCACGGGGGAACAACATTCAGTACTTC
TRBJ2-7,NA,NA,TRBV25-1,CASSGRVLAYEQYF,TGTGCCAGCAGTGGGCGGGTGCTCGCCTACGAGCAGTACTTC
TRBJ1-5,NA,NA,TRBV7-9,CASSLGRDQPQHF,TGTGCCAGCAGCTTAGGACGGGATCAGCCCCAGCATTTT
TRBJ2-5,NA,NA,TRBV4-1,CASSQDSGTIKGTQYF,TGCGCCAGCAGCCAAGATAGTGGGACCATAAAAGGGACCCAGTACTTC
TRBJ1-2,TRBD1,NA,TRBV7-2,CASSLARQGSYGYTF,TGTGCCAGCAGCTTAGCGAGACAGGGGAGCTATGGCTACACCTTC
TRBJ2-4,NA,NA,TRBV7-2,CASSLGRQGALDF,TGTGCCAGCAGCTTAGGTCGGCAGGGTGCGTTGGACTTC
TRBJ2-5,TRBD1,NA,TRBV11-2,CASSLQGGSAETQYF,TGTGCCAGCAGCCTTCAAGGGGGCTCGGCAGAGACCCAGTACTTC
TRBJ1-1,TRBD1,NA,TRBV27,CASSLRGGQGYVDTEAFF,TGTGCCAGCAGTCTAAGAGGGGGACAGGGGTACGTGGACACTGAAGCTTTCTTT
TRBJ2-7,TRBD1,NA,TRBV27,CASSGAPPRDRPSYEQYF,TGTGCCAGCAGTGGGGCCCCCCCCCGGGACAGACCATCCTACGAGCAGTACTTC
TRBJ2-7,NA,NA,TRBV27,CASSSPEGSGEQYF,TGTGCCAGCAGCTCCCCCGAGGGGTCGGGCGAGCAGTACTTC
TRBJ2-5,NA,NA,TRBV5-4,CASSLAGYQETQYF,TGTGCCAGCAGCTTGGCGGGGTACCAAGAGACCCAGTACTTC
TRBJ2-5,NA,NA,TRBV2,CVSSVGKGSETQYF,TGTGTCAGCAGTGTAGGAAAGGGATCAGAGACCCAGTACTTC
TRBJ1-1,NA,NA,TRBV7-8,CASSANSGSQTVGKAFF,TGTGCCAGCAGCGCGAACTCAGGGTCCCAAACGGTAGGGAAAGCTTTCTTT
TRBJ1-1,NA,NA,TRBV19,CASTHRLVGIRNTEAFF,TGTGCCAGTACCCATAGATTGGTTGGTATTAGGAACACTGAAGCTTTCTTT
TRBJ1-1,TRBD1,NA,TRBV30,CAWAGDRNTEAFF,TGTGCCTGGGCCGGGGACAGGAACACTGAAGCTTTCTTT
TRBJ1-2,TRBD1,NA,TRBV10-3,CATTGAGYGYTF,TGTGCCACGACAGGGGCGGGCTATGGCTACACCTTC
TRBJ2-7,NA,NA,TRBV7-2,CASSLGPGGAGVAYEQYF,TGTGCCAGCAGCTTAGGGCCCGGCGGGGCAGGAGTAGCCTACGAGCAGTACTTC
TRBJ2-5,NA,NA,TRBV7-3,CASSRNWGETQYF,TGTGCCAGCAGCCGGAATTGGGGAGAGACCCAGTACTTC
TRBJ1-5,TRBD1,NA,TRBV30,CACGEGAQPQHF,TGTGCCTGCGGGGAGGGGGCTCAGCCCCAGCATTTT
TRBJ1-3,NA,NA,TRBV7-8,CASSQGASGNTIYF,TGTGCCAGCTCACAGGGAGCCTCTGGAAACACCATATATTTT
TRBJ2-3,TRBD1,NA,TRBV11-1,CASSPRGQGGYTQYF,TGTGCCAGCAGCCCACGAGGACAGGGGGGTTATACGCAGTATTTT
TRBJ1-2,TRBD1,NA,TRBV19,CASSIEGQSYGYTF,TGTGCCAGTAGTATAGAGGGACAGAGCTATGGCTACACCTTC
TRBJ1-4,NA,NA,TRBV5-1,CASSWDGATNEKLFF,TGCGCCAGCAGCTGGGACGGTGCAACTAATGAAAAACTGTTTTTT
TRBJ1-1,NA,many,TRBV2,CASTAIERNTEAFF,TGTGCCAGCACGGCCATCGAGAGGAACACTGAAGCTTTCTTT
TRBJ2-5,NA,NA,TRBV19,CASSIQGWETQYF,TGTGCCAGTAGTATCCAGGGGTGGGAGACCCAGTACTTC
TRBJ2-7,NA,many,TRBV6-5,CASRKGSTYEQYF,TGTGCCAGCAGAAAGGGGTCTACCTACGAGCAGTACTTC
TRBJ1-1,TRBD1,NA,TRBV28,CASSFGDRGEAFF,TGTGCCAGCAGTTTCGGGGACAGGGGCGAAGCTTTCTTT
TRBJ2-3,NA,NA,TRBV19,CASSISAAPLTQYF,TGTGCCAGTAGTATATCAGCGGCCCCGTTGACGCAGTATTTT
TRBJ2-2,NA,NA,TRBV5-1,CASSLGITGELFF,TGCGCCAGCAGCTTGGGTATTACCGGGGAGCTGTTTTTT
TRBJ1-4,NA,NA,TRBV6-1,CASSARREKLFF,TGTGCCAGCAGTGCCCGCCGTGAAAAACTGTTTTTT
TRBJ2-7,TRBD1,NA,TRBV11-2,CASSLGGQARRKYF,TGTGCCAGCAGCTTAGGGGGACAGGCCCGCCGAAAGTACTTC
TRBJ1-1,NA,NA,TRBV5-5,CASSLTGSIAEAFF,TGTGCCAGCAGCTTAACAGGGAGTATCGCTGAAGCTTTCTTT
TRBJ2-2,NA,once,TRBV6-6,CASTWAGLTGELFF,TGTGCCAGCACGTGGGCGGGTCTCACCGGGGAGCTGTTTTTT